This T cell receptor (beta chain) was profiled in a study of cytomegalovirus exposure and HLA in healthy donors. V dropped 9 bases and J dropped 2 bases, with 15 bases sitting between them. The CDR3 extends over 14 amino acids. CDR1 is SNHLY and CDR2 is FYNNEI in the germline V gene. Here immunoSEQ multiplex PCR was the method, and the copy in TCRdb shows in-frame clones only, minus some. The data contain roughly 300,000 clones, 86% of them seen just once; the ten biggest clones take up approximately 0.84%. The rearrangement links TRBV2 to TRBJ2-3; maybe TRBD1 (6 bases). The origin of this receptor is a woman under 30 in good health and CMV-seronegative. Sequences were obtained from PBMCs. Written as DNA, the CDR3 is TGTGCCAGTCGCGGCAGGGGATACACAGATACGCAGTATTTT. It encodes CASRGRGYTDTQYF.